This TCR beta chain comes out of a study of blood T cell repertoires in COVID-19. Per the original methods: Amplification from reference gene primers served as the basis for estimated nucleated cell counts. The repertoire was sequenced with immunoSEQ multiplex PCR; TCRdb's copy has only in-frame clones and lacks some. V and J calls and clone size are copied from that table; D and trimming were computed from the DNA. Among about 44,000 clones listed, approximately 90% were seen once. Germline V lookup: CDR1 DFQATT, CDR2 SNEGSKA (reference sequence). The length of the CDR3 is 16 residues. J was trimmed by 4 bases and V by 3 bases; bases with no gene match: 8.

This sequence originates from a man over 45 with COVID-19, enrolled during active disease. Sequencing used peripheral blood. The gene calls are TRBV20-1 and TRBJ2-5; 13 nucleotides agree with TRBD2. The CDR3 DNA is TGCAGTGCTAGTTCTGGACTAGCGGGAGCGGGAGAGACCCAGTACTTC. Translating it yields CSASSGLAGAGETQYF.